This TCR beta chain was profiled in a study of T cell repertoires in cytomegalovirus infection (dated by TCRdb to about 2019). For context, the study as a whole: Alongside well-studied HLA-B-restricted epitopes, the peptide stimulations were aimed at recently identified HLA-C-restricted CMV epitopes, whose presentation resists viral immunomodulation. The HLA type of each donor mattered for the analysis, because public TCR beta signatures pointed to carriage of CMV infection along with the matching HLA type. The investigation overall reported the following: In the ex vivo response, HLA-C-restricted CMV-specific TCR beta clonotypes were dominant, and in two of eight donors the single most frequent clonotype came from this HLA-C-restricted group. Cumulative frequency of public TCR beta family members discriminated carriers of CMV infection plus the relevant HLA type in this cohort and an independent approximately 370-donor cohort.

This sample's treatment or condition label indicates: in vitro stimulation with specific CMV peptide epitopes to enrich CMV-specific T cells. Trimming leaves V shorter by 1 base and J shorter by 0 bases, with the junction holding 8 bases beyond the gene matches. The germline V gene (reference sequence) specifies LNHNV as CDR1 and YYDKDF as CDR2. The CDR3 numbers 19 residues from cysteine through phenylalanine. The read is trimmed to its CDR3 DNA, 57 bases read in frame from base 1. To note about this clonotype: Its cognate antigen has yet to be identified. Base quality data are lacking; no much larger clone is found one base away.

The sample was run on an Illumina HiSeq 1500. TCRdb reprocessing: public reads trimmed at Q25 with fastp, clones called with MiXCR, in-frame beta chains kept. Rows with a matching CDR3 protein are joined into one entry that keeps the most common DNA and genes. The table for this sample lists approximately 1,000,000 distinct CDR3 sequences; around 32% of them were counted only once. Of the sample, 11% to 15% falls within the top ten clones. The chain is made from TRBV15 and TRBJ2-4; a stretch of 11 junction bases matches TRBD1. The source material was cultured CD8+ T cells from PBMCs, sampled from culture after CMV antigen stimulation. The TCR originated in a human donor in good health (CMV status not recorded). Some clones in this sample may be carry-over from other donors' samples. In nucleotides, the sequence is TGTGCCACCAGCAGAGGAGGGACAGGGGGTTCTATAGCCAAAAACATTCAGTACTTC. This yields the protein CATSRGGTGGSIAKNIQYF.